This is a list of T cell receptor beta chains from one sample in a study of graft-versus-host responses after intestinal transplantation. Profiled with immunoSEQ multiplex PCR; TCRdb holds only in-frame clones, not every one. The table has 100,000 to 130,000 clones, roughly 90% seen once. Antigen specificity for these receptors is unknown. The sample was unstimulated CD4+ T cells sorted from spleen or lymph node cells, taken before transplant. The origin of the receptors is a human donor who was the organ donor for an intestinal transplant. The conserved cysteine and the conserved F or W are not part of the CDR3 here. The order of the fields is V gene, CDR3 protein.

>TRBV5-3
ATRTSDTGELF
>TRBV7-9
ASSFQQGGKLGYNEQF
>TRBV5-1
ASSYDGTSTDTQY
>TRBV7-9
ASSSGLAGGFYEQY
>TRBV19
ASSRTHGIEQY
>TRBV25-1
ASSETDGTDNYGYT
>TRBV9
ASSERRTSGKYNEQF
>TRBV2
ASSVTGYEQY
>TRBV6-5
ASKTRGRSPLH
>TRBV5-1
ASRRDRDDTEAF
>TRBV5-5
ASSWDVGQPRWY
>TRBV2
ASSEGGASWNIQY
>TRBV10-1
ASSESGGSTEAF
>TRBV9
ASSVEAGELF
>TRBV16
ASSRRTVQETQY